Described below is a single T cell receptor beta chain sequence and its context. This sample is part of a study of shared clonotypes between healthy human individuals. Per the germline V gene, CDR1 is SGHTA and CDR2 is FQGNSA. The CDR3 length is 13 residues. Trimming pared 7 bases from V and 5 bases from J, leaving 14 bases between. Positive CCR7 selection of CD45RO-negative cells yielded the naive CD8 cells, and terminally differentiated effector memory CD45RA+ cells were excluded. Splitting of each subset's genomic DNA was done evenly across several immunoSEQ plates. Sorted-subset replicate PCRs used about 0.2 ug of genomic DNA. This amount corresponded to approximately 30,000 T cell genomes. This table comes from immunoSEQ multiplex PCR, and its TCRdb copy is limited to in-frame clones, with some not included. Found here are just over 2,000,000 clones, approximately 94% of them singletons; the top ten hold roughly 1%.

Sample: naive CD8+ T cells sorted from blood. The chain carries TRBV7-2 and TRBJ1-2, with D possibly TRBD1 on 6 matching bases. The clonotype comes from a man younger than 35 in good health. The CDR3 coding sequence is TGTGCCAGCATAGGGGGGCGAAGTTATGGCTACACCTTC. It yields the protein CASIGGRSYGYTF.